This T cell receptor beta chain was sequenced during a study of cytomegalovirus exposure and HLA in healthy donors. General study findings and limits: Later analysis identified 16,000 or so TCR beta sequences associated with HLA alleles, using a false discovery rate threshold of 0.05.

The germline CDR1 and CDR2 sequences are MNHEY and SVGAGI. Trimming cost V 3 bases and J 4 bases, with 10 bases left between them. The CDR3 covers 13 residues. Comments on this clone: Its antigen is not known.

The PCR made use of 60 Vbeta and 13 Jbeta primers. Using immunoSEQ multiplex PCR, the repertoire was profiled, and TCRdb retains in-frame clones only, with some absent. The sample carries around 150,000 clones, just under 90% recorded once. Sequenced: PBMCs. The sequence was obtained from a woman aged 30 to 39 in good health and CMV-seronegative. The J gene is TRBJ2-7, the V gene TRBV6-5; D remains unclear. The CDR3 region is CASSYRKSYEQYF. CDR3 nucleotide sequence: TGTGCCAGCAGTTATAGAAAGTCATACGAGCAGTACTTC.